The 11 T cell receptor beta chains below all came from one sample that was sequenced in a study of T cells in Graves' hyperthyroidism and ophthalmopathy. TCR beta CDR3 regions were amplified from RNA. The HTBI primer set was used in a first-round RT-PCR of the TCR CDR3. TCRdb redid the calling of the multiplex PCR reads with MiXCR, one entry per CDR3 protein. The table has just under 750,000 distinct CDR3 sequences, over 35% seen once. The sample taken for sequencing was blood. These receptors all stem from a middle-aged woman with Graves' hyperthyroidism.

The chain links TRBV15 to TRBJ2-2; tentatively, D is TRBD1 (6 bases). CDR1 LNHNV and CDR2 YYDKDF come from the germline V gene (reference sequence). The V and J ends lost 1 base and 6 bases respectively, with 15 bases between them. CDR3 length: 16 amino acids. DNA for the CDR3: TGTGCCACCAGCAGAGTCACAGGGTCCTCGTCCGGGGAGCTGTTTTTT. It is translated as CATSRVTGSSSGELFF.

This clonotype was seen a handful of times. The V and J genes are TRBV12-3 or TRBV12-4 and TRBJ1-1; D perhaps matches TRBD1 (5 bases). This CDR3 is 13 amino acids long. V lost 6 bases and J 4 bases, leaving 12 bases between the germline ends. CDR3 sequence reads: CASRGGGGTEAFF. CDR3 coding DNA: TGTGCCAGCAGGGGTGGGGGGGGCACTGAAGCTTTCTTT.

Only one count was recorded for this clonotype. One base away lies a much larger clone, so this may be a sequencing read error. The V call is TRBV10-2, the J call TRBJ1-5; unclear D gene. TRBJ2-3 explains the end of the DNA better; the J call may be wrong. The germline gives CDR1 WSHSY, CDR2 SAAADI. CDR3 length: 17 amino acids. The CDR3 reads CASSESLEQWVSQPQYF. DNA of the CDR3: TGCGCCAGCAGTGAGTCGCTTGAGCAGTGGGTTAGCCAGCCCCAGTATTTT.

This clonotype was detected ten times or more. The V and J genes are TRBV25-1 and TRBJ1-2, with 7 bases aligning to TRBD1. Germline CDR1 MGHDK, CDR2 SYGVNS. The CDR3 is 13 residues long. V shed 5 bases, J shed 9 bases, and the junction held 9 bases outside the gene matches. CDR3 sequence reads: CASSSTGADSYTF. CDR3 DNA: TGTGCCAGCAGTTCAACAGGGGCTGACAGCTACACCTTC.

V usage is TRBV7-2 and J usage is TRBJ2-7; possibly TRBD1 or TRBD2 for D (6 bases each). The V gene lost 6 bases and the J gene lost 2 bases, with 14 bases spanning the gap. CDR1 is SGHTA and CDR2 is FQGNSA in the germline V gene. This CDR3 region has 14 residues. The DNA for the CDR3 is TGTGCCAGCAGTTCCGGGGGCATGGCCTACGAGCAGTACTTC. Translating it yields CASSSGGMAYEQYF.

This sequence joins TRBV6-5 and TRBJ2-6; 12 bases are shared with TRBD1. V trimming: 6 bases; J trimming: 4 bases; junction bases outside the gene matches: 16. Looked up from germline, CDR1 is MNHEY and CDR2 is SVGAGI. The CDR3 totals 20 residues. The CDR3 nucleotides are TGTGCCAGCAGCCCCCAAGCGGTCGGGGACAGGGGGCGAGGGGCCAACGTCCTGACTTTC. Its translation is CASSPQAVGDRGRGANVLTF.

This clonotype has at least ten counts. The CDR3 spells CSARSGPFEKLFF. CDR3 in DNA: TGCAGTGCTAGGTCCGGTCCTTTCGAAAAACTGTTTTTT. This chain connects TRBV20-1 to TRBJ1-4; D is undetermined. Trimming removed 3 bases at V and 8 bases at J, with 13 bases between. The CDR3 runs to 13 residues. Germline V gene data show CDR1 as DFQATT and CDR2 as SNEGSKA (reference sequence).

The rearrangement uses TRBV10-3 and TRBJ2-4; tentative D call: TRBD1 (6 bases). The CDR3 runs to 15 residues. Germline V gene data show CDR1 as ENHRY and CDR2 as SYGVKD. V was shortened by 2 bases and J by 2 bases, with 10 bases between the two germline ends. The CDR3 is CAISEPQGTKNIQYF. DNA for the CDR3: TGTGCCATCAGTGAGCCACAGGGAACCAAAAACATTCAGTACTTC.

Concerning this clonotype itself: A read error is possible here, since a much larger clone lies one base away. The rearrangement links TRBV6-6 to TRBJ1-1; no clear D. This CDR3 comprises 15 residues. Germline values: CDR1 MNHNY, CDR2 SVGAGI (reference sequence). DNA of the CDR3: TGTGCCAGCAGTGAAGGACCGGGCGTGAACACTGGAGCTTTCTTT. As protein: CASSEGPGVNTGAFF.

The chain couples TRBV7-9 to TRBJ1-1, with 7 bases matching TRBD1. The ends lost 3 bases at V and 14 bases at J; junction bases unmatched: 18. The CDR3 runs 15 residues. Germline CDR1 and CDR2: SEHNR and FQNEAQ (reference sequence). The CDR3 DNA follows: TGTGCCAGCAGCTTCCCGGCAGGGGGGGTGAATTCGGGATTCTTT. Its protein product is CASSFPAGGVNSGFF.

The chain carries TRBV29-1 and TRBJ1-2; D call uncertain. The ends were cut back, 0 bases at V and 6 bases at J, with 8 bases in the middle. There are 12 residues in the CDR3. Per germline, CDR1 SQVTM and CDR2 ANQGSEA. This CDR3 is CSVEEGIDGYTF. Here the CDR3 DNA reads TGCAGCGTTGAAGAGGGAATCGATGGCTACACCTTC.